The present entry profiles one TCR beta chain with its context. The antigen is unknown. The entry originates in a study of siplizumab effects on memory and regulatory T cells. Regarding the study as a whole: The alloresponse seemed to draw substantially on naive T cells, which appeared more diverse than memory cells. About 80-97% of proliferating CD4+ or CD8+ clones had no assignable naive or memory phenotype. Left unconfirmed was the suppressive function of proliferating Tregs from siplizumab cultures. Alloreactive sequences that could be traced to unstimulated CD4+ memory cells showed a significant reduction under siplizumab.

The assay was immunoSEQ multiplex PCR, and TCRdb's table has in-frame clones only and misses some. The data show around 110,000 clones, roughly 94% seen once. Germline V lookup: CDR1 ENHRY, CDR2 SYGVKD. The length of the CDR3 is 14 residues. V trimming: 4 bases; J trimming: 2 bases; junction bases outside the gene matches: 0. The source of this sequence is a human donor in good health. Sequences were obtained from non-Treg CD4+ T cells sorted from blood. V gene TRBV10-3 combines with J gene TRBJ2-7; 12 bases fit TRBD2. This CDR3 reads CAISGLAGAYEQYF. The CDR3 bases are TGTGCCATCAGTGGACTAGCGGGGGCCTACGAGCAGTACTTC.